This T cell receptor beta chain was sequenced for a study of cytomegalovirus exposure and HLA in healthy donors. Both 60 Vbeta primers and 13 Jbeta primers went into the PCR. Repertoires were generated with immunoSEQ multiplex PCR, while TCRdb's copy carries only in-frame clones and drops some. The profile shows under 150,000 clones, approximately 79% of them singletons. About this clone: What it binds is unknown.

Points from the study as a whole: Researchers counted around 150 TCR beta chains as cytomegalovirus-associated. A few CMV-associated chains proved CMV antigen-specific in vitro.

There are 14 residues in the CDR3. Looked up from germline, CDR1 is MNHNS and CDR2 is SASEGT. The junction had 2 bases not matched to a gene; V was cut back by 5 bases and J by 2 bases. Sequenced: PBMCs. The V call is TRBV6-1, the J call TRBJ1-2; TRBD1 matches 10 bases. The sequence came from a woman aged 25 to 45 in good health and CMV-seronegative. The CDR3 loop is CASSPGQGNYGYTF. The DNA of the CDR3 is TGTGCCAGCAGTCCGGGACAGGGGAACTATGGCTACACCTTC.